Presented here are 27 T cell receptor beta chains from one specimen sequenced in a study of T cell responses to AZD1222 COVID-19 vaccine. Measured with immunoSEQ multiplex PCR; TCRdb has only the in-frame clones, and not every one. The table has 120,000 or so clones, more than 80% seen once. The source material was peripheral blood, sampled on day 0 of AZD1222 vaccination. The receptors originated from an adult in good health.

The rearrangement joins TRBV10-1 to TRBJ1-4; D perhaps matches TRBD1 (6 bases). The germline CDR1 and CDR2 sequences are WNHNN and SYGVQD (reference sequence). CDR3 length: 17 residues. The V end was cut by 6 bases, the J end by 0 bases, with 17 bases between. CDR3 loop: CASRYPGHIATNEKLFF. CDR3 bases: TGCGCCAGCAGGTATCCGGGACACATTGCAACTAATGAAAAACTGTTTTTT.

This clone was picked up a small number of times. CDR3 sequence reads: CASSPGLAGNEQFF. The CDR3 region has the DNA TGTGCCAGCAGCCCGGGACTAGCGGGCAATGAGCAGTTCTTC. This chain uses TRBV7-3 with TRBJ2-1; 12 bases align to TRBD2. Losses at the gene ends were 5 bases for V and 6 bases for J; bases not matched to a gene: 2. The CDR3 has 14 residues. The germline V gene has CDR1 SGHTA and CDR2 FQGTGA. Using reference TRBV7-3 and TRBJ2-1 for the parts outside the CDR3, the full variable domain is GAGVSQTPSNKVTEKGKYVELRCDPISGHTALYWYRQSLGQGPEFLIYFQGTGAADDSGLPNDRFFAVRPEGSVSTLKIQRTERGDSAVYLCASSPGLAGNEQFFGPGTRLTVL.

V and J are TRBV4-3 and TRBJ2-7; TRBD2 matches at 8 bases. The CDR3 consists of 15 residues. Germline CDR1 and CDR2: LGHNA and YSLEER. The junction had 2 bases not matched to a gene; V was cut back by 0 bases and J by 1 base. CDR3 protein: CASSQEAGVSYEQYF. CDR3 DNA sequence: TGCGCCAGCAGCCAAGAAGCGGGAGTTTCCTACGAGCAGTACTTC.

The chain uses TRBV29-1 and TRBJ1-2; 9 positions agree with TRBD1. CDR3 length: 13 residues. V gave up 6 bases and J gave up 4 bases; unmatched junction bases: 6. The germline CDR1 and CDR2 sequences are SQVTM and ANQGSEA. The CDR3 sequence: CSVRTGESYGYTF. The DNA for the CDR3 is TGCAGCGTGAGGACAGGGGAATCCTATGGCTACACCTTC.

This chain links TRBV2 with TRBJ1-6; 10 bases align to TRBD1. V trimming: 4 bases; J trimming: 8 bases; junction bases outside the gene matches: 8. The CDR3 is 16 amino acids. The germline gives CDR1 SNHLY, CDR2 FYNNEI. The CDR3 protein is CASSGDRGRLDSPLHF. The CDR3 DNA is TGTGCCAGCAGTGGGGACAGGGGTCGGTTGGATTCACCCCTCCACTTT.

CDR3 in DNA: TGTGCCAGCAGCCCCTTCGCTGGACCGAACACTGAAGCTTTCTTT. Amino acids: CASSPFAGPNTEAFF. V is TRBV28 and J is TRBJ1-1; D unclear. From germline, CDR1 is MDHEN and CDR2 SYDVKM. There are 15 residues in the CDR3. V shed 6 bases and J shed 1 base, with 15 bases lying between them.

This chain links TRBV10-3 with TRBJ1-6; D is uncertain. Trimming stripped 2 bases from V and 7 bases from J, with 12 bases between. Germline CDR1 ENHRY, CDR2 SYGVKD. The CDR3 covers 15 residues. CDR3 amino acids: CAISERSAENSPLHF. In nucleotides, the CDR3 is TGTGCCATCAGTGAGAGGAGCGCGGAAAATTCACCCCTCCACTTT.

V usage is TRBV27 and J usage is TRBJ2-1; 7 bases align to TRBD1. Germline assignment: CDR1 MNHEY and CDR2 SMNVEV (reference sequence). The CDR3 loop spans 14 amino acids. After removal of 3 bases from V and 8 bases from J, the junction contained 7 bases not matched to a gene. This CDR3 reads CASSFHDRDDEQFF. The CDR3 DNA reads TGTGCCAGCAGTTTTCACGACAGGGATGATGAGCAGTTCTTC.

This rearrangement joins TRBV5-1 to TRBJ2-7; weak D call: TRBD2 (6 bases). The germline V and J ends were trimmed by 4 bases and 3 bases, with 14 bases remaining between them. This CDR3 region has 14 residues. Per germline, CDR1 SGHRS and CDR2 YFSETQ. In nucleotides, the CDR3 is TGCGCCAGCAGCCCGGGACTGTCTGACTACGAGCAGTACTTC. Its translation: CASSPGLSDYEQYF.

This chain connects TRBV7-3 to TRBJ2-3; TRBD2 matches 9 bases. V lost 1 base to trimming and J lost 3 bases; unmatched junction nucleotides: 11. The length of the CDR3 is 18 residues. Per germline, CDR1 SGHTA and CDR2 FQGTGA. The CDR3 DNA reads TGTGCCAGCAGCTTAATTTCTAATAGCGGGAGCAAAACAGATACGCAGTATTTT. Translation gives CASSLISNSGSKTDTQYF.

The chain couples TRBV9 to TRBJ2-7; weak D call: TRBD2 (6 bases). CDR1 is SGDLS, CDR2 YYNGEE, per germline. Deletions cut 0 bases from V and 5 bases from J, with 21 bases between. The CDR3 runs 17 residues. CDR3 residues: CASSVDGGGSFRDEQYF. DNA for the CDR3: TGTGCCAGCAGCGTAGATGGCGGAGGGAGTTTTCGGGACGAGCAGTACTTC.

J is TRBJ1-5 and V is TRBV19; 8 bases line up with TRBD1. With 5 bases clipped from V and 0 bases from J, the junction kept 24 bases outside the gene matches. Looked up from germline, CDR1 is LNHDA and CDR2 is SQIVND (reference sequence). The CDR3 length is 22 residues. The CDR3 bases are TGTGCCAGTAGTGCACCCATGTGGAGTCCGGGACAGGATATGTATAGCAATCAGCCCCAGCATTTT. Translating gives CASSAPMWSPGQDMYSNQPQHF.

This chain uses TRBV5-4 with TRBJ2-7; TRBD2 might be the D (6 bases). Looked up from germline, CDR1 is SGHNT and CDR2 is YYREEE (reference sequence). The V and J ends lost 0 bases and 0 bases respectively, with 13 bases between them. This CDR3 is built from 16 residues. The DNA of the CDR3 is TGTGCCAGCAGCTTGGGAAAACGGGAGAGCTCCTACGAGCAGTACTTC. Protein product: CASSLGKRESSYEQYF.

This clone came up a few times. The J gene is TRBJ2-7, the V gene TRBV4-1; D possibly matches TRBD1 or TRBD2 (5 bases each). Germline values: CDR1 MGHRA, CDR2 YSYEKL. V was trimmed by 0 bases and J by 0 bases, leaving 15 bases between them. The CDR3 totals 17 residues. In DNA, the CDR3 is TGCGCCAGCAGCCAAGATAGAGGTCCAGGGAGCTCCTACGAGCAGTACTTC. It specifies CASSQDRGPGSSYEQYF.

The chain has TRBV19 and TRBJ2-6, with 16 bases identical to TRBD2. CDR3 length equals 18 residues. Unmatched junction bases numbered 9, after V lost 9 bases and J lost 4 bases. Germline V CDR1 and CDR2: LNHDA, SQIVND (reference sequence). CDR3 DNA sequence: TGTGCCAGCCGGGGGGGACTAGCGGGAGGGGACGGGGCCAACGTCCTGACTTTC. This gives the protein CASRGGLAGGDGANVLTF.

CDR3 sequence reads: CASSFTPLAILSGYTF. CDR3 nucleotides: TGTGCCAGCAGTTTTACCCCTCTAGCGATTCTGAGTGGCTACACCTTC. The chain recombines TRBV27 with TRBJ1-2; D not resolved. CDR1 MNHEY and CDR2 SMNVEV come from the germline V gene (reference sequence). The CDR3 extends over 16 amino acids. V lost 3 bases, J lost 7 bases, and 21 bases lay in between.

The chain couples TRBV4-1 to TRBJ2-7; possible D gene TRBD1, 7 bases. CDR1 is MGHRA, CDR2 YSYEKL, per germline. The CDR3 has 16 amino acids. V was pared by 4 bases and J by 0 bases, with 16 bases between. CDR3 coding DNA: TGCGCCAGCAGCCCCCGGAGGGGACAGATCTCCTACGAGCAGTACTTC. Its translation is CASSPRRGQISYEQYF.

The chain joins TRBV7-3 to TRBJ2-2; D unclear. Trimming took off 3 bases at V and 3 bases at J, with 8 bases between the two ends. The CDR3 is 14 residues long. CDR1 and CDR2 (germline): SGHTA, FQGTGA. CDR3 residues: CASSFRPDTGELFF. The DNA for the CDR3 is TGTGCCAGCAGCTTCCGCCCGGACACCGGGGAGCTGTTTTTT.

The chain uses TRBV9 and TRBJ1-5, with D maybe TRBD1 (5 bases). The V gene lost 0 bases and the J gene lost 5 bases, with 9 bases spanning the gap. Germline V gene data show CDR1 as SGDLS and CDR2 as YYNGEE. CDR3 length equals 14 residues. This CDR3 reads CASSVAGSHQPQHF. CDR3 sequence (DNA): TGTGCCAGCAGCGTAGCAGGGTCTCATCAGCCCCAGCATTTT.

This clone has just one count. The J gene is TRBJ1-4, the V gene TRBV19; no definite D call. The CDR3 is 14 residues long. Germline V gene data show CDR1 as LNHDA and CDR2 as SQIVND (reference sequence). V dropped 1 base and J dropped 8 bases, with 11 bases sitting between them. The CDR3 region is CASSIGRTAEKLFF. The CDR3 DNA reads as TGTGCCAGTAGTATAGGACGAACGGCGGAAAAACTGTTTTTT.

The chain's CDR3 is CAESAGGGTDTQYF. CDR3 nucleotide sequence: TGTGCTGAGTCGGCAGGCGGGGGGACAGATACGCAGTATTTT. The chain employs TRBV30 and TRBJ2-3; TRBD2 matches 8 bases. The CDR3 covers 14 residues. Germline values: CDR1 GTSNPN, CDR2 SVGIG (reference sequence). Based on the CDR3 plus reference TRBV30 and TRBJ2-3, the full variable domain is SQTIHQWPATLVQPVGSPLSLECTVEGTSNPNLYWYRQAAGRGLQLLFYSVGIGQISSEVPQNLSASRPQDRQFILSSKKLLLSDSGFYLCAESAGGGTDTQYFGPGTRLTVL.

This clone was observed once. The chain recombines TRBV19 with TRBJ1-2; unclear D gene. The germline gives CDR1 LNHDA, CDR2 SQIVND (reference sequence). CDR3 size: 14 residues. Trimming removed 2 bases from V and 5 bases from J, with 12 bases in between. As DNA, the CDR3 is TGTGCCAGTAGTATACAGACTATCTCATATGGCTACACCTTC. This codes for CASSIQTISYGYTF.

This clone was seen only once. The CDR3 here is CASSYYMDFAYEQYF. CDR3 DNA: TGTGCCAGCAGTTACTATATGGACTTCGCGTACGAGCAGTACTTC. J is TRBJ2-7 and V is TRBV6-2 or TRBV6-3, with a weak D call TRBD2 (5 bases). Looked up from germline, CDR1 is MNHEY and CDR2 is SVGEGT. This CDR3 is built from 15 residues. Trimming stripped 1 base from V and 4 bases from J, with 14 bases between.

CDR3 residues: CATSDLQLTYGYTF. The DNA for the CDR3 is TGTGCCACCAGTGATTTGCAACTGACCTATGGCTACACCTTC. J is TRBJ1-2 and V is TRBV24-1; D is undetermined. Between the trimmed V and J ends, which lost 0 bases and 4 bases, there was a span of 8 bases. CDR1 is KGHDR, CDR2 SFDVKD, per germline. The CDR3 is made up of 14 amino acids.

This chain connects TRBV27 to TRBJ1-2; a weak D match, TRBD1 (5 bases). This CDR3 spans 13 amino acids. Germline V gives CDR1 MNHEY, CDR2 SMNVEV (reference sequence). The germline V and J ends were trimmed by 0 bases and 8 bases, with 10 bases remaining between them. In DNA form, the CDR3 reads TGTGCCAGCAGTTTATCCCGGGGGTCGGGCTACACCTTC. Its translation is CASSLSRGSGYTF.

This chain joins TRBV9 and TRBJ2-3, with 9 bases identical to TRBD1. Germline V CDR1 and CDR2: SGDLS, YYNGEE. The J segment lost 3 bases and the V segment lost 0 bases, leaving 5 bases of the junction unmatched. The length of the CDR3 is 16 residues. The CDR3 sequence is CASSVGTGVSTDTQYF. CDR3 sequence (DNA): TGTGCCAGCAGCGTAGGGACAGGGGTATCAACAGATACGCAGTATTTT.

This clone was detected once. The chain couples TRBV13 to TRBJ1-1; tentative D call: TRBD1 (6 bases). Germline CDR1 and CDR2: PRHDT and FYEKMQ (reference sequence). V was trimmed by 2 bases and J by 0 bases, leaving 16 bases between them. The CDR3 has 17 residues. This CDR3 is CASSLKSRGTMNTEAFF. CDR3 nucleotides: TGTGCCAGCAGCTTAAAGTCGCGCGGGACAATGAACACTGAAGCTTTCTTT.